This TCR beta chain was recovered during a study of blood T cells in healthy people across ages. Study context: Through template switching, about one barcoded beta molecule was captured per two T cells, as measured in model experiments.

About this clonotype: The antigen remains unidentified.

Alongside a J-beta primer mix, a sample-barcoded 5' primer served in a second PCR lasting about 7 to 11 cycles. CDR3-containing paired-end reads numbering at least 2.5 million came from each sample. MiXCR was run by TCRdb on the 5' RACE reads, yielding one entry per CDR3 protein. Altogether some 1,800,000 distinct CDR3 sequences are present, about 39% being singletons, with the ten largest covering approximately 22%. Broader study findings: TCR beta diversity correlated strongly with naive T cell percentage. When set beside aged donors, long-lived donors presented more naive CD4+ cells and higher diversity.

Trimming removed 3 bases from V and 4 bases from J, with 16 bases in between. The CDR3 is 16 amino acids. The specimen was blood. The chain recombines TRBV12-3 or TRBV12-4 with TRBJ2-1; the D gene is possibly TRBD2 (7 bases). The TCR comes from a human donor in good health. CDR3 bases: TGTGCCAGCAGTTTCCGCGGGGGCGGGAATTACAATGAGCAGTTCTTC. It encodes CASSFRGGGNYNEQFF.